This T cell receptor (beta chain) was profiled in a study of post-analysis software for immune sequencing data. TCR beta libraries were prepared from cDNA with unique molecular identifiers. TCRdb passed the PCR reads through MiXCR, listing each CDR3 protein once. The sample lists roughly 600,000 distinct CDR3 sequences, about 40% occurring once. Comment on this clonotype: Its antigen remains unidentified.

Findings and caveats of the study: TRBV5-6, TRBV5-1 and TRBV20-1 were among roughly 5 TRBV segments more frequent in patients than controls. Patients with multiple sclerosis recorded significantly lower normalized Chao1 diversity than controls, the study found.

Germline V gene sequence: CDR1 SGDLS, CDR2 YYNGEE. The length of the CDR3 is 15 residues. Trimming took 0 bases from V and 0 from J, leaving 9 bases between them. Material for sequencing was blood. The receptor was isolated from a girl aged 10-17 years with multiple sclerosis. The chain has TRBV9 and TRBJ1-1; no reliable D call. The CDR3 nucleotides read TGTGCCAGCAGCGTAGATTTCAGAGTGAACACTGAAGCTTTCTTT. Protein product: CASSVDFRVNTEAFF.